Listed below are T cell receptor beta chains from one sample, sequenced in a study of T-cell reconstitution after alpha-beta-depleted transplantation in children. TCRdb processed the PCR reads anew with MiXCR; each CDR3 protein has one entry. The sample records hundreds of thousands of distinct CDR3 sequences, approximately 12% being singletons. The source was PBMCs from the stem cell graft donor, collected from the stem cell graft. These receptors all come from a human donor who donated a stem cell graft to a child with combined immunodeficiency. Each CDR3 is given with its conserved first and last residue. The D gene is left open where the match is weak. A clone size is listed for some rows: how often the clone was seen (once, few, many), or a class if it is expanded.

j_call clone_size v_call d_call cdr3_aa cdr3_nt
TRBJ2-1 many TRBV6-1 TRBD2 CASRGDRSYNEQFF TGTGCCAGCCGGGGGGACCGATCCTACAATGAGCAGTTCTTC
TRBJ2-5 NA TRBV2 NA CASSPTRIETQYF TGTGCCAGCAGCCCGACTAGAATAGAGACCCAGTACTTC
TRBJ2-7 NA TRBV5-5 NA CASSLVWGQTTYEQYF TGTGCCAGCAGCTTGGTCTGGGGGCAAACTACCTACGAGCAGTACTTC
TRBJ2-7 few TRBV4-3 NA CASSQEWTGYEQYF TGCGCCAGCAGCCAAGAGTGGACCGGCTACGAGCAGTACTTC
TRBJ2-1 many TRBV6-2/TRBV6-3 TRBD2 CASSSFLAGVVDEQFF TGTGCCAGCAGTTCATTTCTAGCGGGGGTCGTCGATGAGCAGTTCTTC
TRBJ2-1 NA TRBV20-1 NA CSAPPGKTLGTYNEQFF TGCAGTGCTCCGCCGGGGAAAACCTTGGGGACCTACAATGAGCAGTTCTTC
TRBJ2-1 few TRBV12-3/TRBV12-4 NA CASSRSKISYNEQFF TGTGCCAGCAGCCGAAGCAAGATCTCCTACAATGAGCAGTTCTTC
TRBJ1-2 few TRBV20-1 NA CSARIRDPVYGYTF TGCAGTGCTAGGATCAGGGACCCGGTCTATGGCTACACCTTC
TRBJ2-7 NA TRBV11-1 NA CASSSSTYEQYF TGTGCCAGCAGCTCCAGCACTTACGAGCAGTACTTC
TRBJ2-3 NA TRBV7-8 TRBD2 CASSLGASGSSDTQYF TGTGCCAGCAGCCTGGGGGCTAGCGGGAGTTCAGATACGCAGTATTTT
TRBJ2-5 few TRBV10-3 TRBD2 CATQSGSGGVYPQETQYF TGTGCCACCCAGTCGGGTAGCGGGGGGGTTTATCCGCAAGAGACCCAGTACTTC
TRBJ2-1 many TRBV9 NA CASSVVGRSSYNEQFF TGTGCCAGCAGCGTAGTGGGCAGGAGCTCCTACAATGAGCAGTTCTTC
TRBJ2-2 NA TRBV9 NA CASSLDGSLTGELFF TGTGCCAGCAGCCTAGATGGAAGTTTGACCGGGGAGCTGTTTTTT
TRBJ2-5 few TRBV27 TRBD1 CASSFGRLGAGQGAQYF TGTGCCAGCAGTTTCGGCCGTTTGGGAGCGGGACAGGGGGCCCAGTACTTC
TRBJ2-7 few TRBV24-1 NA CATSDAGDSYEQYF TGTGCCACCAGTGATGCAGGAGACTCCTACGAGCAGTACTTC
TRBJ2-7 NA TRBV7-9 TRBD2 CASSLWTSGPYEQYF TGTGCCAGCAGCTTGTGGACTAGCGGCCCCTACGAGCAGTACTTC
TRBJ2-1 NA TRBV20-1 TRBD2 CSAPNPTSGRRGAYNEQFF TGCAGTGCGCCGAATCCGACTAGCGGGAGGAGGGGTGCCTACAATGAGCAGTTCTTC
TRBJ2-5 NA TRBV10-2 TRBD2 CASSEWLAGTRETQYF TGCGCCAGCAGTGAGTGGCTAGCGGGAACCCGGGAGACCCAGTACTTC
TRBJ2-7 few TRBV28 TRBD2 CASSFALAIYYSYEQYF TGTGCCAGCAGTTTCGCACTAGCGATTTACTACTCCTACGAGCAGTACTTC
TRBJ1-6 few TRBV19 NA CASSLGGTPLHF TGTGCCAGTAGTTTGGGGGGGACACCCCTCCACTTT
TRBJ2-7 few TRBV12-3/TRBV12-4 NA CASSLSRSNEQYF TGTGCCAGCAGTTTATCTAGATCGAACGAGCAGTACTTC
TRBJ2-3 many TRBV24-1 NA CATSDFPDIISTDTQYF TGTGCCACCAGTGATTTTCCGGACATCATTAGCACAGATACGCAGTATTTT
TRBJ2-3 many TRBV12-3/TRBV12-4 TRBD2 CASSLVRAGNTDTQYF TGTGCCAGCAGTTTAGTGCGAGCGGGAAACACAGATACGCAGTATTTT
TRBJ1-2 NA TRBV3-1 NA CASSREINYGYTF TGTGCCAGCAGCCGGGAGATTAACTATGGCTACACCTTC
TRBJ2-7 many TRBV12-3/TRBV12-4 TRBD2 CASSMGSGSSYEQYF TGTGCCAGCAGCATGGGTAGCGGGAGCTCCTACGAGCAGTACTTC
TRBJ2-1 few TRBV7-3 TRBD1 CASTPGTGPSYNEQFF TGTGCCAGCACCCCCGGGACAGGGCCCTCCTACAATGAGCAGTTCTTC
TRBJ1-2 NA TRBV20-1 NA CSARQSLEGGYTF TGCAGTGCTAGACAGTCGTTGGAAGGTGGCTACACCTTC
TRBJ2-7 NA TRBV7-2 TRBD2 CASSFNGGAGEQYF TGTGCCAGCAGCTTCAACGGGGGGGCCGGCGAGCAGTACTTC
TRBJ2-1 NA TRBV27 NA CASSLSPSPTYNEQFF TGTGCCAGCAGTTTATCGCCTAGCCCTACCTACAATGAGCAGTTCTTC
TRBJ2-7 NA TRBV6-5 NA CASSYSRYGAYEQYF TGTGCCAGCAGTTACTCTCGCTATGGGGCCTACGAGCAGTACTTC
TRBJ2-7 few TRBV20-1 TRBD2 CSATGGIAGVYEQYF TGCAGTGCGACGGGCGGCATAGCGGGGGTCTACGAGCAGTACTTC
TRBJ2-7 many TRBV10-3 TRBD1 CAISEGQGAYEQYF TGTGCCATCAGTGAGGGACAGGGGGCCTACGAGCAGTACTTC
TRBJ2-2 NA TRBV11-2 NA CASSLGAGGELFF TGTGCCAGCAGTTTAGGGGCCGGGGGGGAGCTGTTTTTT
TRBJ2-3 NA TRBV20-1 TRBD2 CSARSGRALYEDTQYF TGCAGTGCCCGGAGCGGGAGGGCCCTCTACGAAGATACGCAGTATTTT
TRBJ2-1 many TRBV10-3 NA CAISDHGGSYNEQFF TGTGCCATCAGTGATCATGGGGGATCTTACAATGAGCAGTTCTTC
TRBJ2-7 NA TRBV11-2 NA CASSLNSRAAISYEQYF TGTGCCAGCAGCTTAAATTCCCGGGCAGCTATATCCTACGAGCAGTACTTC
TRBJ1-5 NA TRBV12-3/TRBV12-4 NA CASSLRGASNQPQHF TGTGCCAGCAGTTTAAGAGGGGCCAGCAATCAGCCCCAGCATTTT
TRBJ2-3 few TRBV12-3/TRBV12-4 NA CASSRTNPIDTQYF TGTGCCAGCAGCCGTACGAATCCCATTGATACGCAGTATTTT
TRBJ2-3 many TRBV5-1 NA CASSLEGRGVVDTQYF TGCGCCAGCAGCTTGGAAGGGAGAGGGGTTGTAGATACGCAGTATTTT
TRBJ2-6 many TRBV4-2 NA CASSQDGPAGYSGANVLTF TGTGCCAGCAGCCAAGATGGCCCCGCAGGTTACTCTGGGGCCAACGTCCTGACTTTC
TRBJ2-1 NA TRBV9 TRBD2 CASSVGGLAGSSYNEQFF TGTGCCAGCAGCGTAGGGGGACTAGCGGGGAGCTCCTACAATGAGCAGTTCTTC
TRBJ2-5 many TRBV27 TRBD2 CASSPLGLASLETQYF TGTGCCAGCAGTCCCCTCGGACTAGCCTCATTGGAGACCCAGTACTTC
TRBJ2-1 NA TRBV7-9 TRBD2 CASGSTGTRVYEQFF TGTGCCAGCGGCTCAACCGGGACTAGGGTCTATGAGCAGTTCTTC
TRBJ2-2 many TRBV29-1 NA CSVPGLTGELFF TGCAGCGTCCCCGGTCTCACCGGGGAGCTGTTTTTT
TRBJ2-2 NA TRBV6-2/TRBV6-3 NA CASSYGGGADTGELFF TGTGCCAGCAGTTACGGTGGGGGGGCCGACACCGGGGAGCTGTTTTTT
TRBJ2-7 many TRBV6-5 TRBD1 CASSYSTGGWDEQYF TGTGCCAGCAGTTACTCGACAGGGGGTTGGGACGAGCAGTACTTC
TRBJ2-1 many TRBV29-1 TRBD1 CSVSPPGQRTFF TGCAGCGTTTCCCCACCGGGACAGAGGACGTTCTTC
TRBJ2-2 once TRBV19 NA CASSIVSDTGELFF TGTGCCAGTAGTATAGTCTCAGACACCGGGGAGCTGTTTTTT
TRBJ2-5 NA TRBV12-3/TRBV12-4 TRBD1 CASKGDRGQTQYF TGTGCCAGCAAAGGGGACAGGGGGCAGACCCAGTACTTC
TRBJ2-1 many TRBV29-1 TRBD1 CSVEVPDRGFLNEQFF TGCAGCGTTGAAGTTCCGGACAGGGGGTTTCTCAATGAGCAGTTCTTC
TRBJ2-1 few TRBV12-3/TRBV12-4 TRBD2 CASRLGLAGNNEQFF TGTGCCAGCAGGTTGGGACTAGCGGGGAACAATGAGCAGTTCTTC
TRBJ2-3 NA TRBV11-2 NA CASLPTSSRTDTQYF TGTGCCAGCTTACCGACTAGTAGTCGCACAGATACGCAGTATTTT
TRBJ2-7 many TRBV20-1 NA CSARAQGGEQYF TGCAGTGCTAGAGCGCAGGGTGGCGAGCAGTACTTC